The subject of this entry is one T cell receptor (beta chain). Participants' reported clinical history set cohort assignment. The data derive from a study of blood T cell repertoires in COVID-19. The germline V gene encodes CDR1 LGHNA and CDR2 YSLEER. With 1 base clipped from V and 9 bases from J, the junction kept 9 bases outside the gene matches. This CDR3 has 16 amino acids. In the study's own analysis: Amplifying reference gene primers gave estimates of nucleated cell counts. TCRdb's copy holds only in-frame clones and misses some; the assay was immunoSEQ multiplex PCR. V and J calls and clone size are given by that table; D and trimming were obtained from the DNA. The sample shows about 170,000 clones, roughly 78% of them seen only once.

The source of this sequence is a woman between 65 and 79 years old in a cohort exposed to, infected with or recovered from COVID-19 (not recorded which). The specimen sequenced was PBMCs or T cells enriched from blood (not recorded which). The chain couples TRBV4-3 to TRBJ2-1; 10 positions agree with TRBD2. This chain's CDR3 is CASSQAGLAEKTEQFF. The CDR3 bases are TGCGCCAGCAGCCAAGCCGGACTAGCGGAGAAAACTGAGCAGTTCTTC.